This T cell receptor beta chain was identified during a study of blood T cells in healthy people across ages. Study results and caveats: Naive CD4+ cells and diversity were both higher in long-lived donors than in aged donors.

As concerns this clonotype: Its antigen remains unknown.

With 0 bases removed from V and 0 bases from J, the gap between germline ends came to 9 bases. The CDR3 totals 16 residues. Germline V gene sequence: CDR1 SGHTA, CDR2 FQGNSA. For the second PCR, which ran for roughly 7 to 11 cycles, a sample-barcoded 5' primer and a J-beta primer mix were used. Each cDNA molecule received a tag from a template-switch adaptor that had 12 random nucleotides. TCRdb re-derived calls from the 5' RACE reads in MiXCR, one entry per CDR3 protein. Of some 860,000 distinct CDR3 sequences listed, approximately 60% are singletons. Whenever a sample was processed, at least 7 million PBMCs were isolated.

The chain combines TRBV7-2 with TRBJ1-5, with D perhaps TRBD1 (5 bases). The specimen was blood. This TCR derives from a man aged 40-50 years in good health. CDR3 sequence reads: CASSLARDRSNQPQHF. The CDR3 bases are TGTGCCAGCAGCTTAGCCCGGGACCGTAGCAATCAGCCCCAGCATTTT. Looking up the rest from reference TRBV7-2 and TRBJ1-5 gives the full variable domain: GAGVSQSPSNKVTEKGKDVELRCDPISGHTALYWYRQSLGQGLEFLIYFQGNSAPDKSGLPSDRFSAERTGGSVSTLTIQRTQQEDSAVYLCASSLARDRSNQPQHFGDGTRLSIL.